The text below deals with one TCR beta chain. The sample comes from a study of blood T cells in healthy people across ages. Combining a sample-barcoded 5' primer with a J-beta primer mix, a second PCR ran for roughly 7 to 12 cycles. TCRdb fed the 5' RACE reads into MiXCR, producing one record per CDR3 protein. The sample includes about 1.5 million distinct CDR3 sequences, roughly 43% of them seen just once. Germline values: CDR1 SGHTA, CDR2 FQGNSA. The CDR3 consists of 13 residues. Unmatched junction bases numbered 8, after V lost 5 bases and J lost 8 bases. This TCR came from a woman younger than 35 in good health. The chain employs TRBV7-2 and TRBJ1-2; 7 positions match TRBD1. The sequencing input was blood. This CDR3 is CASSSVQGRGYTF. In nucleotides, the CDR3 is TGTGCCAGCAGCAGCGTACAGGGGCGCGGCTACACCTTC.